A selection of T cell receptor beta chains follows, all from one sample in a study of cytomegalovirus exposure and HLA in healthy donors. Assay used: immunoSEQ multiplex PCR; TCRdb lists only in-frame clones, some missing. The profile covers 130,000 or so clones, with roughly nine tenths appearing a single time and about 3.7% taken by the ten largest. Sequenced material: PBMCs. These receptors all come from a man aged 25 to 40 in good health and CMV-seronegative. Each CDR3 is given with its conserved first and last residue. The order of the fields is CDR3 protein, CDR3 DNA, J gene, D gene, clone size, V gene. D genes are given only for firm matches. Not every row has a clone size; where given, it reads once, few, many or a size class.

CDR3 protein: CASKDPGDIQYF
CDR3 DNA: TGTGCCAGCAAGGATCCCGGGGACATTCAGTACTTC
J gene: TRBJ2-4
D gene: NA
clone size: NA
V gene: TRBV5-4

CDR3 protein: CASSPGTGLYGYTF
CDR3 DNA: TGTGCCAGCAGCCCCGGGACAGGGCTTTATGGCTACACCTTC
J gene: TRBJ1-2
D gene: TRBD1
clone size: NA
V gene: TRBV4-2

CDR3 protein: CASSQTSGGPGTQYF
CDR3 DNA: TGTGCCAGCAGCCAGACTAGCGGGGGGCCGGGGACCCAGTACTTC
J gene: TRBJ2-5
D gene: TRBD2
clone size: NA
V gene: TRBV7-9

CDR3 protein: CASSYTTGVGQPQHF
CDR3 DNA: TGTGCCAGCAGCTATACCACAGGGGTTGGACAGCCCCAGCATTTT
J gene: TRBJ1-5
D gene: TRBD1
clone size: once
V gene: TRBV6-5

CDR3 protein: CASSQLGQGISEQYF
CDR3 DNA: TGTGCCAGCAGCCAGCTAGGACAGGGCATCAGCGAGCAGTACTTC
J gene: TRBJ2-7
D gene: TRBD1
clone size: NA
V gene: TRBV14

CDR3 protein: CASSRDREQETQYF
CDR3 DNA: TGTGCCAGCAGCCGGGACAGGGAACAAGAGACCCAGTACTTC
J gene: TRBJ2-5
D gene: TRBD1
clone size: NA
V gene: TRBV6-5

CDR3 protein: CASSIWVRAGLSGNTIYF
CDR3 DNA: TGTGCCAGTAGTATTTGGGTCAGGGCAGGGCTCTCTGGAAACACCATATATTTT
J gene: TRBJ1-3
D gene: NA
clone size: NA
V gene: TRBV19

CDR3 protein: CASSSRQGGNTDTQYF
CDR3 DNA: TGCGCCAGCAGCTCTCGACAGGGGGGGAACACAGATACGCAGTATTTT
J gene: TRBJ2-3
D gene: TRBD1
clone size: few
V gene: TRBV5-1

CDR3 protein: CASSLGGPYNEQFF
CDR3 DNA: TGTGCCAGCAGCTTAGGAGGGCCCTACAATGAGCAGTTCTTC
J gene: TRBJ2-1
D gene: NA
clone size: NA
V gene: TRBV7-6

CDR3 protein: CASSQDEGDTQYF
CDR3 DNA: TGCGCCAGCAGCCAAGATGAGGGCGATACGCAGTATTTT
J gene: TRBJ2-3
D gene: NA
clone size: NA
V gene: TRBV4-3

CDR3 protein: CASRGTGGYEQYF
CDR3 DNA: TGTGCCAGTAGAGGGACAGGGGGCTACGAGCAGTACTTC
J gene: TRBJ2-7
D gene: TRBD1
clone size: NA
V gene: TRBV19

CDR3 protein: CASSGVANTEAFF
CDR3 DNA: TGTGCCAGCAGCGGGGTTGCGAACACTGAAGCTTTCTTT
J gene: TRBJ1-1
D gene: NA
clone size: NA
V gene: TRBV6-6

CDR3 protein: CASSRGGETGYEQYF
CDR3 DNA: TGTGCCAGCAGCAGGGGAGGCGAGACTGGTTACGAGCAGTACTTC
J gene: TRBJ2-7
D gene: NA
clone size: NA
V gene: TRBV9

CDR3 protein: CASSLDLGTGGFLNTEAFF
CDR3 DNA: TGTGCCAGCAGCTTAGATCTGGGCACAGGGGGATTTTTGAACACTGAAGCTTTCTTT
J gene: TRBJ1-1
D gene: TRBD1
clone size: NA
V gene: TRBV11-2

CDR3 protein: CASSEVQALGTEAFF
CDR3 DNA: TGCGCCAGCAGCGAGGTTCAAGCATTGGGCACTGAAGCTTTCTTT
J gene: TRBJ1-1
D gene: NA
clone size: NA
V gene: TRBV4-1

CDR3 protein: CSVELLLSRDTSQQYF
CDR3 DNA: TGCAGCGTTGAACTCCTTTTAAGCCGGGACACCTCCCAGCAGTACTTC
J gene: TRBJ2-7
D gene: NA
clone size: once
V gene: TRBV29-1

CDR3 protein: CASSPPDINTEAFF
CDR3 DNA: TGTGCCAGCAGCCCGCCGGACATCAACACTGAAGCTTTCTTT
J gene: TRBJ1-1
D gene: NA
clone size: NA
V gene: TRBV5-6

CDR3 protein: CASTRPTGGDTDTQYF
CDR3 DNA: TGTGCCAGCACCAGACCCACGGGGGGCGACACAGATACGCAGTATTTT
J gene: TRBJ2-3
D gene: NA
clone size: NA
V gene: TRBV7-2

CDR3 protein: CASSAGRGDTIYF
CDR3 DNA: TGTGCCAGCAGCGCGGGGCGAGGGGACACCATATATTTT
J gene: TRBJ1-3
D gene: NA
clone size: NA
V gene: TRBV7-2

CDR3 protein: CASIAGGYSGANVLTF
CDR3 DNA: TGCGCCAGTATCGCAGGGGGGTACTCTGGGGCCAACGTCCTGACTTTC
J gene: TRBJ2-6
D gene: NA
clone size: once
V gene: TRBV5-1

CDR3 protein: CASSLQGNTEAFF
CDR3 DNA: TGTGCCAGCAGCCTACAGGGAAACACTGAAGCTTTCTTT
J gene: TRBJ1-1
D gene: NA
clone size: NA
V gene: TRBV9

CDR3 protein: CASSWRRTGDYEQYF
CDR3 DNA: TGTGCCAGCAGCTGGCGGAGGACAGGGGACTACGAGCAGTACTTC
J gene: TRBJ2-7
D gene: TRBD1
clone size: NA
V gene: TRBV5-6

CDR3 protein: CASSQGGGGAGNTIYF
CDR3 DNA: TGTGCCAGCAGCCAAGGCGGGGGGGGCGCTGGAAACACCATATATTTT
J gene: TRBJ1-3
D gene: NA
clone size: NA
V gene: TRBV4-2

CDR3 protein: CSVARPGSYEQYF
CDR3 DNA: TGCAGCGTTGCTAGGCCAGGGTCCTACGAGCAGTACTTC
J gene: TRBJ2-7
D gene: NA
clone size: NA
V gene: TRBV29-1

CDR3 protein: CASARREQFF
CDR3 DNA: TGTGCCAGTGCGAGGAGAGAGCAGTTCTTC
J gene: TRBJ2-1
D gene: NA
clone size: NA
V gene: TRBV2

CDR3 protein: CASSSGGDSNQPQHF
CDR3 DNA: TGTGCCAGCAGTTCTGGGGGCGATAGCAATCAGCCCCAGCATTTT
J gene: TRBJ1-5
D gene: NA
clone size: NA
V gene: TRBV6-5

CDR3 protein: CASSVGHTGELFF
CDR3 DNA: TGTGCCAGCAGTGTAGGACATACCGGGGAGCTGTTTTTT
J gene: TRBJ2-2
D gene: NA
clone size: NA
V gene: TRBV2

CDR3 protein: CASSTQGALGNTIYF
CDR3 DNA: TGTGCCAGCAGCACACAGGGGGCTCTAGGAAACACCATATATTTT
J gene: TRBJ1-3
D gene: TRBD1
clone size: NA
V gene: TRBV5-4

CDR3 protein: CASSYYREAKNIQYF
CDR3 DNA: TGTGCCAGCAGCTACTACAGGGAAGCCAAAAACATTCAGTACTTC
J gene: TRBJ2-4
D gene: NA
clone size: once
V gene: TRBV4-2

CDR3 protein: CASSLASGVGEQYF
CDR3 DNA: TGCGCCAGCAGCTTGGCCTCAGGGGTGGGCGAGCAGTACTTC
J gene: TRBJ2-7
D gene: NA
clone size: NA
V gene: TRBV5-1

CDR3 protein: CASRRWEISGEKLFF
CDR3 DNA: TGTGCCAGTAGGCGGTGGGAAATCAGCGGTGAAAAACTGTTTTTT
J gene: TRBJ1-4
D gene: NA
clone size: NA
V gene: TRBV19

CDR3 protein: CASSPGQGEVYEQYF
CDR3 DNA: TGTGCCAGTAGTCCTGGACAGGGGGAGGTTTACGAGCAGTACTTC
J gene: TRBJ2-7
D gene: TRBD1
clone size: NA
V gene: TRBV19

CDR3 protein: CASSPSIVGQPSGNTIYF
CDR3 DNA: TGTGCCAGCTCACCATCAATAGTAGGACAGCCCTCTGGAAACACCATATATTTT
J gene: TRBJ1-3
D gene: NA
clone size: once
V gene: TRBV18

CDR3 protein: CASSGGQGGSPLHF
CDR3 DNA: TGCGCCAGCAGCGGGGGACAGGGGGGTTCACCCCTCCACTTT
J gene: TRBJ1-6
D gene: TRBD1
clone size: NA
V gene: TRBV5-1

CDR3 protein: CASSPHLTENTEAFF
CDR3 DNA: TGTGCCAGCAGTCCCCACCTGACAGAAAACACTGAAGCTTTCTTT
J gene: TRBJ1-1
D gene: NA
clone size: NA
V gene: TRBV6-4

CDR3 protein: CASSKRQSSYEQYF
CDR3 DNA: TGTGCCAGCAGTAAAAGACAGTCGTCCTACGAGCAGTACTTC
J gene: TRBJ2-7
D gene: NA
clone size: NA
V gene: TRBV6-6

CDR3 protein: CASSVHGSGNTIYF
CDR3 DNA: TGTGCCAGCAGTGTCCACGGCTCTGGAAACACCATATATTTT
J gene: TRBJ1-3
D gene: NA
clone size: NA
V gene: TRBV6-1

CDR3 protein: CSVSTSIENSPLHF
CDR3 DNA: TGCAGCGTTTCTACGAGTATCGAGAATTCACCCCTCCACTTT
J gene: TRBJ1-6
D gene: NA
clone size: NA
V gene: TRBV29-1

CDR3 protein: CASSLVGRGNEQFF
CDR3 DNA: TGTGCCAGCAGCTTAGTCGGCAGGGGGAACGAGCAGTTCTTC
J gene: TRBJ2-1
D gene: TRBD1
clone size: NA
V gene: TRBV7-9

CDR3 protein: CASSLYRDRLYEQYF
CDR3 DNA: TGTGCCAGCAGCTTGTACCGGGACAGGTTATACGAGCAGTACTTC
J gene: TRBJ2-7
D gene: TRBD1
clone size: once
V gene: TRBV11-1

CDR3 protein: CASSYVSRPTSRETQYF
CDR3 DNA: TGTGCCAGCAGCTATGTCTCTCGTCCGACAAGTCGGGAGACCCAGTACTTC
J gene: TRBJ2-5
D gene: NA
clone size: few
V gene: TRBV5-6

CDR3 protein: CASSGVYESPLHF
CDR3 DNA: TGTGCCAGTAGTGGAGTATACGAGTCACCCCTCCACTTT
J gene: TRBJ1-6
D gene: NA
clone size: NA
V gene: TRBV19

CDR3 protein: CASGPRGGAGDEQFF
CDR3 DNA: TGTGCTAGTGGCCCTAGAGGGGGGGCCGGAGATGAGCAGTTCTTC
J gene: TRBJ2-1
D gene: NA
clone size: NA
V gene: TRBV12-5

CDR3 protein: CASGRQGNTGELFF
CDR3 DNA: TGTGCCAGCGGTCGCCAGGGGAATACCGGGGAGCTGTTTTTT
J gene: TRBJ2-2
D gene: NA
clone size: NA
V gene: TRBV6-5

CDR3 protein: CASSLYGATNEKLFF
CDR3 DNA: TGCGCCAGCAGCTTGTACGGGGCAACTAATGAAAAACTGTTTTTT
J gene: TRBJ1-4
D gene: NA
clone size: NA
V gene: TRBV5-1

CDR3 protein: CASDTTSAGADTQYF
CDR3 DNA: TGTGCCAGTGATACCACTAGCGCCGGCGCTGATACGCAGTATTTT
J gene: TRBJ2-3
D gene: TRBD2
clone size: NA
V gene: TRBV19

CDR3 protein: CASSSSSGTDYGYTF
CDR3 DNA: TGTGCCAGCAGCTCCTCCTCCGGGACAGACTATGGCTACACCTTC
J gene: TRBJ1-2
D gene: TRBD1
clone size: NA
V gene: TRBV6-5

CDR3 protein: CASSLDRGWAFF
CDR3 DNA: TGTGCCAGCAGCCTGGACAGGGGGTGGGCTTTCTTT
J gene: TRBJ1-1
D gene: TRBD1
clone size: NA
V gene: TRBV11-2

CDR3 protein: CASSSTGTNYGYTF
CDR3 DNA: TGTGCCAGCAGCTCGACAGGGACCAACTATGGCTACACCTTC
J gene: TRBJ1-2
D gene: TRBD1
clone size: NA
V gene: TRBV7-9

CDR3 protein: CASSATGGLYF
CDR3 DNA: TGTGCCAGTAGTGCAACAGGGGGCTTGTACTTC
J gene: TRBJ2-5
D gene: TRBD1
clone size: NA
V gene: TRBV19

CDR3 protein: CASSLGGLMNTEAFF
CDR3 DNA: TGTGCCAGCAGTTTGGGGGGTTTGATGAACACTGAAGCTTTCTTT
J gene: TRBJ1-1
D gene: NA
clone size: NA
V gene: TRBV28

CDR3 protein: CSVDGDSGNTIYF
CDR3 DNA: TGCAGCGTTGACGGTGACTCTGGAAACACCATATATTTT
J gene: TRBJ1-3
D gene: NA
clone size: NA
V gene: TRBV29-1

CDR3 protein: CASSWTGMYEQYF
CDR3 DNA: TGTGCCAGCAGTTGGACAGGGATGTACGAGCAGTACTTC
J gene: TRBJ2-7
D gene: TRBD1
clone size: many
V gene: TRBV7-2

CDR3 protein: CASSTSWAGYGYTF
CDR3 DNA: TGTGCCAGCAGCACGAGTTGGGCTGGCTATGGCTACACCTTC
J gene: TRBJ1-2
D gene: NA
clone size: NA
V gene: TRBV11-2